The source of this T cell receptor (beta chain) is a study of CD8+CD57+ T cells in acquired aplastic anemia. Previously, flow cytometry had revealed CD8+CD57+ cell expansion in the patients chosen for sequencing. There are 13 residues in the CDR3. The V gene's germline CDR1 is KGHDR and CDR2 SFDVKD. V was shortened by 9 bases and J by 5 bases, with 13 bases between the two germline ends. Genomic DNA, serving as template, underwent TCR beta VDJ and CDR3 profiling. Each CDR3 protein is one row after TCRdb ran MiXCR on the reads. Among about 220,000 distinct CDR3 sequences listed, around 43% were seen once.

The V gene is TRBV24-1, the J gene TRBJ1-5; tentative D call: TRBD1 (5 bases). The TCR was taken from a human donor with aplastic anemia. Sequencing was carried out using sorted CD4+, CD8+, or CD8+CD57+ T cells (not recorded which) from PBMCs. This CDR3 is CATGGESDQPQHF. In nucleotides, the CDR3 is TGTGCCACCGGGGGGGAGAGTGATCAGCCCCAGCATTTT.